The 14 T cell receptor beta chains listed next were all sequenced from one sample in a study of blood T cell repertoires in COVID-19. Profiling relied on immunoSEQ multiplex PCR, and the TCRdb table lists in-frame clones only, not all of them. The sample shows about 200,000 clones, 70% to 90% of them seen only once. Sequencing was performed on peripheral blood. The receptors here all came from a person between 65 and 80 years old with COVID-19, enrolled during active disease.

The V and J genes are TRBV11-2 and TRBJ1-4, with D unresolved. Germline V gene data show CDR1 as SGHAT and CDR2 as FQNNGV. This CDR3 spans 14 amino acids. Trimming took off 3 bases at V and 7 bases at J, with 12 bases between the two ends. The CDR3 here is CASSFARVAEKLFF. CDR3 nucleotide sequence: TGTGCCAGCAGCTTTGCGAGGGTGGCTGAAAAACTGTTTTTT.

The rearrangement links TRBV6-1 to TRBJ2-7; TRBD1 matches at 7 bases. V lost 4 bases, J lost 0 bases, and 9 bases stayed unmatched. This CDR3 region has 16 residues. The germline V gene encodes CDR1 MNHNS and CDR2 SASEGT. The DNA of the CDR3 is TGTGCCAGCAGTGCTTTGGACAGGTTAAGCTCCTACGAGCAGTACTTC. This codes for CASSALDRLSSYEQYF.

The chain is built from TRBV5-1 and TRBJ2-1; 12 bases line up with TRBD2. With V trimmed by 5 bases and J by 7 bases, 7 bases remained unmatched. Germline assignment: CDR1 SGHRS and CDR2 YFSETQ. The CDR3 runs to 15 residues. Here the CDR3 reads CASSTGLAGLNEQFF. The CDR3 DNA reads TGCGCCAGCAGTACGGGACTAGCGGGTCTTAATGAGCAGTTCTTC.

DNA of the CDR3: TGTGCCAGCAGCTGGACAGGACGTTTGGGCACAGATACGCAGTATTTT. This codes for CASSWTGRLGTDTQYF. The chain employs TRBV5-8 and TRBJ2-3, with TRBD1 matching over 7 bases. The V and J ends lost 3 bases and 1 base, in that order; junction bases with no gene match: 8. The CDR3 consists of 16 residues. Germline CDR1 SGHTS, CDR2 YDEGEE.

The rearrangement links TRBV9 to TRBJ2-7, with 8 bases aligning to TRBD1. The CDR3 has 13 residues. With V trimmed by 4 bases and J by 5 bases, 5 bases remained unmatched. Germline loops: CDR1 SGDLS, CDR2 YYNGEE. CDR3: CASSPGQGNEQYF. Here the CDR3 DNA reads TGTGCCAGCAGCCCCGGACAGGGCAACGAGCAGTACTTC.

The CDR3 loop reads CASSQGAGIEKLFF. CDR3 DNA: TGCGCCAGCAGCCAAGGGGCAGGGATTGAAAAACTGTTTTTT. This chain joins TRBV4-1 and TRBJ1-4, with D perhaps TRBD1 (5 bases). CDR1 and CDR2 (germline): MGHRA, YSYEKL. The CDR3 is made up of 14 amino acids. V shed 1 base and J shed 7 bases, with 10 bases lying between them.

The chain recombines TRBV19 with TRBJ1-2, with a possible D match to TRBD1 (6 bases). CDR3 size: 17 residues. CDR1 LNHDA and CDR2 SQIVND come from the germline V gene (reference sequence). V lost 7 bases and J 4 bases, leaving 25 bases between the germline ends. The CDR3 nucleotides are TGTGCCAGTATCCCCTCGTACGGGGATCAGGGGTTCTATGGCTACACCTTC. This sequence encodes CASIPSYGDQGFYGYTF.

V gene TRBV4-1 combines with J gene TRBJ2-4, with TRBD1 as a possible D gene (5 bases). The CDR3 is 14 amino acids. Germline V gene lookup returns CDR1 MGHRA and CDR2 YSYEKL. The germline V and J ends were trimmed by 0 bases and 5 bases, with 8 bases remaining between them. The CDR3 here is CASSQDRAQNIQYF. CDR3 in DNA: TGCGCCAGCAGCCAAGACAGGGCCCAAAACATTCAGTACTTC.

CDR3 amino acids: CASSHPLTSGRADYEQYF. Here the CDR3 DNA reads TGTGCCAGCAGCCATCCCTTAACTAGCGGGAGGGCCGACTACGAGCAGTACTTC. The chain is built from TRBV4-2 and TRBJ2-7, with 13 bases that match TRBD2. In germline, CDR1 is LGHNA, CDR2 YNFKEQ. The length of the CDR3 is 18 residues. J lost 3 bases, V lost 3 bases, and 11 bases had no gene match.

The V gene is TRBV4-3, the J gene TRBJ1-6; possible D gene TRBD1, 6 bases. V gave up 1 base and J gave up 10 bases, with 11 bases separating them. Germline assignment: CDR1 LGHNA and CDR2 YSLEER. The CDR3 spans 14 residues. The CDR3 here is CASSQGAGDSPLHF. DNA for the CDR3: TGCGCCAGCAGCCAAGGGGCAGGGGACTCACCCCTCCACTTT.

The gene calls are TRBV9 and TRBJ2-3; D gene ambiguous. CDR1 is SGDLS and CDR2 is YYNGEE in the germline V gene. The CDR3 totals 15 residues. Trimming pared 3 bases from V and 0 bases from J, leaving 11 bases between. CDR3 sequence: CASSETAVSTDTQYF. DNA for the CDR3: TGTGCCAGCAGCGAAACAGCAGTAAGCACAGATACGCAGTATTTT.

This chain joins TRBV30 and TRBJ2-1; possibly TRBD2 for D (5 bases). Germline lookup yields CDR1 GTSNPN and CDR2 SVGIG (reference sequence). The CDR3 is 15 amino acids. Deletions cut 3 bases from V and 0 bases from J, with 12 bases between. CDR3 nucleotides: TGTGCCTGGAGCCCCGGCACTAGCTCCTACAATGAGCAGTTCTTC. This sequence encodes CAWSPGTSSYNEQFF.

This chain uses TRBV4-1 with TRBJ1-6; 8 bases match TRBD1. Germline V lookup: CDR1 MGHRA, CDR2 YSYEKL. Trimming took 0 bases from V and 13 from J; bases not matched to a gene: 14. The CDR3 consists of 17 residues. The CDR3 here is CASSQEGQGQVRSPLHF. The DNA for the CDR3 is TGCGCCAGCAGCCAAGAAGGACAGGGACAGGTCAGGTCGCCCCTCCACTTT.

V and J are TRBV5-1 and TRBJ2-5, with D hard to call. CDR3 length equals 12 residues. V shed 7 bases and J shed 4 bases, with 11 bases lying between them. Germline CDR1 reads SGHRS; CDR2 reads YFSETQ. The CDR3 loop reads CASHTESETQYF. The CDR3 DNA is TGCGCCAGCCACACCGAATCAGAGACCCAGTACTTC.